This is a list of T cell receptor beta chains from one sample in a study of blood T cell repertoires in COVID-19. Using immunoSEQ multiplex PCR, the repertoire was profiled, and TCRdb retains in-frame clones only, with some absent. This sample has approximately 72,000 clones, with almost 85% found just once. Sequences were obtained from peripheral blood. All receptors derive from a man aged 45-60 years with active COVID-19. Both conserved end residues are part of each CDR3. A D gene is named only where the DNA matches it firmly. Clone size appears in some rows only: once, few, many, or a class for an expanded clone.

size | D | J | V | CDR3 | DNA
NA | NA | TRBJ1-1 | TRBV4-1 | CASSPGMNTEAFF | TGCGCCAGCAGCCCGGGGATGAACACTGAAGCTTTCTTT
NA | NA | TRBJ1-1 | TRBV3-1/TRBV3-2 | CASSQDRGRRNTEAFF | TGTGCCAGCAGCCAAGATCGTGGGAGACGAAACACTGAAGCTTTCTTT
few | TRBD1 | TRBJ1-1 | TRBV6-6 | CASSGTAADTEAFF | TGTGCCAGCAGCGGGACAGCCGCGGACACTGAAGCTTTCTTT
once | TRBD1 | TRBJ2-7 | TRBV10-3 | CAINDRGDRSEQYF | TGTGCCATCAATGATAGGGGGGACAGGTCAGAGCAGTACTTC
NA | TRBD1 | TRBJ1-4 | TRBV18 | CASSGQAGDEKLFF | TGTGCCAGCTCAGGACAGGCAGGGGATGAAAAACTGTTTTTT
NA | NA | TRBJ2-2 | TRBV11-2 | CASSLEDYRGTGELFF | TGTGCCAGCAGCTTGGAGGACTACCGAGGGACCGGGGAGCTGTTTTTT
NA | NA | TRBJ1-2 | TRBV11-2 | CASSRLQGSNYGYTF | TGTGCCAGCAGCCGCTTGCAGGGGTCCAACTATGGCTACACCTTC
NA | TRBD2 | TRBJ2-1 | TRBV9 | CASSVSGGANEQFF | TGTGCCAGCAGCGTAAGCGGGGGGGCCAATGAGCAGTTCTTC
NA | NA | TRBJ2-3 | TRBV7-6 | CASSLKGEASTDTQYF | TGTGCCAGCAGCTTAAAGGGGGAAGCTAGCACAGATACGCAGTATTTT
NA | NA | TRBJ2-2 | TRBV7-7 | CASSFQTGELFF | TGTGCCAGCAGCTTTCAGACCGGGGAGCTGTTTTTT
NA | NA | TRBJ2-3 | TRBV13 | CASSLSPADTQYF | TGTGCCAGCAGCTTATCCCCTGCGGATACGCAGTATTTT
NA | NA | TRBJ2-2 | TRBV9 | CASSVQSGATGELFF | TGTGCCAGCAGCGTACAGTCAGGGGCCACCGGGGAGCTGTTTTTT
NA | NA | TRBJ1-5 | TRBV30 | CAYLTGTNQPQHF | TGTGCCTATCTCACAGGGACGAATCAGCCCCAGCATTTT
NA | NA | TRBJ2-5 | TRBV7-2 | CASSFYLDSQETQYF | TGTGCCAGCAGCTTCTACCTCGACAGCCAAGAGACCCAGTACTTC
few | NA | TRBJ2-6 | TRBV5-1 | CASSFRSGANVLTF | TGCGCCAGCAGCTTCCGGTCTGGGGCCAACGTCCTGACTTTC
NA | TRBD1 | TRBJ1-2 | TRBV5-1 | CASSLVGTAQQSGYTF | TGCGCCAGCAGCTTGGTGGGGACAGCTCAACAGTCTGGCTACACCTTC
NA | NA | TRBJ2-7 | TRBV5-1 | CASATVYRPYEQYF | TGCGCCAGTGCCACGGTCTACCGTCCCTACGAGCAGTACTTC
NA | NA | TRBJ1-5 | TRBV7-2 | CASSLLSNQPQHF | TGTGCCAGCAGCCTACTAAGCAATCAGCCCCAGCATTTT
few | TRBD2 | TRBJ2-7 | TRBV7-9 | CASSLSLAGGNEQYF | TGTGCCAGCAGCCTAAGTCTAGCGGGAGGGAACGAGCAGTACTTC
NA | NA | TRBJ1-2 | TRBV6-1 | CASSEAQRSYGYTF | TGTGCCAGCAGTGAAGCGCAACGGTCCTATGGCTACACCTTC
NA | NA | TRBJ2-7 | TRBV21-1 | CASSIYPNGTGRNEQYF | TGTGCCAGCAGCATATACCCCAATGGGACAGGCCGAAACGAGCAGTACTTC
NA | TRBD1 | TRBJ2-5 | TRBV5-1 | CASGRTGSGQETQYF | TGCGCCAGCGGAAGGACAGGTAGTGGGCAAGAGACCCAGTACTTC
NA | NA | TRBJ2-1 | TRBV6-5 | CGPGQSSYNEQFF | TGTGGTCCAGGACAAAGCTCCTACAATGAGCAGTTCTTC
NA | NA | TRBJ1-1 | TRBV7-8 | CASSLSPTGGYTEAFF | TGTGCCAGCAGCTTATCTCCGACCGGGGGGTATACTGAAGCTTTCTTT
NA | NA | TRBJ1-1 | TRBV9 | CASSVGGIHTEAFF | TGTGCCAGCAGCGTAGGAGGTATTCACACTGAAGCTTTCTTT
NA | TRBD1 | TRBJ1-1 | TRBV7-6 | CASGQGASTEAFF | TGTGCCAGCGGACAGGGGGCTAGCACTGAAGCTTTCTTT
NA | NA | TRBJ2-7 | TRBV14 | CASSRRQSATRSSYEQYF | TGTGCCAGCAGCCGTCGGCAGTCCGCCACCCGGAGCTCCTACGAGCAGTACTTC
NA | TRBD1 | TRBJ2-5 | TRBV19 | CASSIRGQGLETQYF | TGTGCCAGTAGTATTCGGGGACAGGGGTTAGAGACCCAGTACTTC
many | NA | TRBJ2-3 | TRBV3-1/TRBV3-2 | CASSEAHDTQYF | TGTGCCAGCAGCGAGGCCCATGATACGCAGTATTTT
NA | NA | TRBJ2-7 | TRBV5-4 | CASSSGKREQYF | TGTGCCAGCAGCTCCGGGAAGCGGGAGCAGTACTTC
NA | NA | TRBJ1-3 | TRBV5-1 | CASSTGYSTGNTIYF | TGCGCCAGCAGCACGGGGTATTCGACTGGAAACACCATATATTTT
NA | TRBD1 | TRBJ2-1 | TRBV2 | CASISDRAEAVLFF | TGTGCCAGCATTAGTGACAGGGCCGAGGCGGTGCTGTTCTTC
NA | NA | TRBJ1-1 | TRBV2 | CASSPEGGGSGAFF | TGTGCCAGCAGTCCCGAAGGGGGGGGGAGCGGGGCTTTCTTT
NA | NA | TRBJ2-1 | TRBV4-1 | CASSNTGSNNEQFF | TGCGCCAGCAGTAATACAGGGTCCAACAATGAGCAGTTCTTC
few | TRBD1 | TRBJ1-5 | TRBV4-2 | CASSQEGQAQPQHF | TGTGCCAGCAGCCAAGAGGGACAGGCCCAGCCCCAGCATTTT
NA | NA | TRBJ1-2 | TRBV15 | CATSRDPGGGYGYTF | TGTGCCACCAGCAGAGACCCCGGGGGAGGGTATGGCTACACCTTC
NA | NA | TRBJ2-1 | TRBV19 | CASSMLLRINEQFF | TGTGCCAGTAGTATGCTATTACGAATCAATGAGCAGTTCTTC
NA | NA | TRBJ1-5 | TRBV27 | CASSLIGQNNQPQHF | TGTGCCAGCAGTTTAATAGGACAGAACAATCAGCCCCAGCATTTT
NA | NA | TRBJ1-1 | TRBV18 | CASSQKGAGLMNTEAFF | TGTGCCAGCTCTCAAAAAGGGGCAGGCCTAATGAACACTGAAGCTTTCTTT
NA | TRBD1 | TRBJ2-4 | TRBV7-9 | CASSSPGQGAIQYF | TGTGCCAGCAGCTCCCCGGGACAGGGGGCGATTCAGTACTTC
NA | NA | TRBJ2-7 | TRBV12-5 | CASARYEVSYEQYF | TGTGCTAGTGCGCGGTATGAGGTCTCCTACGAGCAGTACTTC
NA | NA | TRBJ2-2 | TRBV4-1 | CASRPLWPSLDASQVGTGELFF | TGCGCCAGCAGACCCCTTTGGCCGTCGCTTGATGCTAGCCAGGTTGGCACCGGGGAGCTGTTTTTT
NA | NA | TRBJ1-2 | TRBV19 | CASSIIEGSAAGYTF | TGTGCCAGTAGTATCATCGAAGGGAGTGCGGCTGGCTACACCTTC
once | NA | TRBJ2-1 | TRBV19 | CASSSRGAYNEQFF | TGTGCCAGTAGTTCGCGGGGCGCCTACAATGAGCAGTTCTTC